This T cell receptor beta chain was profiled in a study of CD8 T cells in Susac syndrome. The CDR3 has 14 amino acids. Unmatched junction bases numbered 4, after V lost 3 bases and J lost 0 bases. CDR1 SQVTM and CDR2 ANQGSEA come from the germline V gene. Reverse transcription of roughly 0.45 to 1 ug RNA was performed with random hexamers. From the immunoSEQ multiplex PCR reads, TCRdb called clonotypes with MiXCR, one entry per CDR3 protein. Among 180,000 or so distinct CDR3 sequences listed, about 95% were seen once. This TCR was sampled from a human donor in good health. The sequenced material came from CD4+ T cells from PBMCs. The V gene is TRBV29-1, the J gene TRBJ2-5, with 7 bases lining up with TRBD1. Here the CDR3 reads CSVDGTAYQETQYF. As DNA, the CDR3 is TGCAGCGTTGATGGGACAGCGTACCAAGAGACCCAGTACTTC.